The T cell receptor (beta chain) described here comes from a study of blood T cell repertoires in COVID-19. Study details: Some COVID-19 samples were acute and others convalescent; all came from the United States, Italy and Spain. PBMCs, B-cell-depleted T cells, or T cells were the source of the cDNA or gDNA that made up the material.

How the authors handled the data: The authors estimated nucleated cell counts from reference gene primer amplification. Here immunoSEQ multiplex PCR was the method, and the copy in TCRdb shows in-frame clones only, minus some. V and J calls and clone size are copied from that table; D and trimming were computed from the DNA. The sample shows fewer than 300,000 clones, less than 90% of them seen only once. Germline CDR1 reads SGHVS; CDR2 reads FQNEAQ. The trim removed 1 base at V and 4 bases at J, leaving 4 bases unmatched. This CDR3 spans 15 amino acids. This clonotype was sampled from a human donor in a cohort sampled during active COVID-19. The chain uses TRBV7-8 and TRBJ2-1; 7 nucleotides match TRBD2. Sequencing was carried out using peripheral blood. The CDR3 DNA reads TGTGCCAGCAGCTTAGTTCGGCGGGGGTACAATGAGCAGTTCTTC. Translation: CASSLVRRGYNEQFF.